One sample yielded the 9 T cell receptor beta chains listed below, sequenced in a study of regulatory T cells in long-lasting Graves disease. Documented time point: newly diagnosed GD, antithyroid drugs for less than 3 months. Researchers made the TCR library from RNA that was extracted from PBMCs. Building the TCR beta libraries relied on iRepertoire HTBI primers, and CDR3 regions underwent Arm-PCR. TCRdb itself ran the multiplex PCR reads through MiXCR, one entry per CDR3 protein. The sample consists of some 320,000 distinct CDR3 sequences, more than 15% of them appearing once. The sequenced sample was peripheral blood mononuclear cells (PBMCs), obtained at new diagnosis, from a patient treated with antithyroid drugs. All receptors come from a female donor with Graves disease.

This clonotype was seen a handful of times. The chain joins TRBV29-1 to TRBJ2-2; D is uncertain. CDR3 size: 14 residues. The V gene lost 8 bases and the J gene lost 0 bases, with 13 bases spanning the gap. CDR1 SQVTM and CDR2 ANQGSEA come from the germline V gene. The chain's CDR3 is CSIRRVPNTGELFF. CDR3 nucleotides: TGCAGCATTCGAAGGGTCCCGAACACCGGGGAGCTGTTTTTT.

The J gene is TRBJ1-1, the V gene TRBV3-1; D remains ambiguous. Germline V gene data show CDR1 as LGHDT and CDR2 as YNNKEL (reference sequence). V dropped 2 bases and J dropped 11 bases, with 12 bases sitting between them. The CDR3 consists of 12 residues. Here the CDR3 reads CASSQKALGAFF. The CDR3, as DNA: TGTGCCAGCAGCCAAAAGGCCCTCGGGGCTTTCTTT.

The V and J genes are TRBV4-1 and TRBJ2-5, with D perhaps TRBD1 (6 bases). CDR3 size: 14 residues. The V gene's germline CDR1 is MGHRA and CDR2 YSYEKL. V shed 4 bases and J shed 4 bases, with 13 bases lying between them. The CDR3 nucleotides read TGCGCCAGCAGCCTTGAGGGGGAAGGAGAGACCCAGTACTTC. Its protein is CASSLEGEGETQYF.

V is TRBV28 and J is TRBJ2-7; 9 nucleotides match TRBD2. The germline V gene encodes CDR1 MDHEN and CDR2 SYDVKM. With V trimmed by 6 bases and J by 0 bases, 9 bases remained unmatched. This CDR3 has 16 amino acids. The CDR3 protein is CASSVLAGGFSYEQYF. As DNA, the CDR3 is TGTGCCAGCAGCGTCCTGGCGGGGGGGTTCTCCTACGAGCAGTACTTC.

This clonotype was recorded many times. The chain links TRBV3-1 to TRBJ2-7; a weak D match, TRBD1 (6 bases). Germline V gene data show CDR1 as LGHDT and CDR2 as YNNKEL (reference sequence). The V and J ends lost 2 bases and 3 bases respectively, with 8 bases between them. The CDR3 runs 13 residues. In DNA, the CDR3 is TGTGCCAGCAGCCAAAGAGGGGGCTACGAGCAGTACTTC. This codes for CASSQRGGYEQYF.

The sample holds many counts of this clonotype. The rearrangement uses TRBV28 and TRBJ2-1; 7 bases match TRBD2. J was trimmed by 7 bases and V by 2 bases; bases with no gene match: 5. The CDR3 totals 14 residues. Germline lookup yields CDR1 MDHEN and CDR2 SYDVKM. The chain's CDR3 is CASSLTSETNEQFF. The CDR3 DNA sequence: TGTGCCAGCAGTTTAACTAGCGAAACGAATGAGCAGTTCTTC.

This clonotype was counted ten times or more. One end of the junction varies from germline; a read error may be responsible. The chain is built from TRBV2 and TRBJ2-1, with D possibly being TRBD2 (6 bases). This CDR3 contains 11 residues. Germline CDR1 SNHLY, CDR2 FYNNEI. The CDR3: CASMDYDEQFF. In DNA, the CDR3 is TGTGCCAGTATGGACTACGATGAGCAGTTCTTC.

This clonotype was counted many times. The chain has TRBV11-3 and TRBJ2-2; D gene ambiguous. V was shortened by 5 bases and J by 2 bases, with 9 bases between the two germline ends. The CDR3 consists of 14 residues. CDR1 is SGHNT and CDR2 is YENEEA in the germline V gene. CDR3 DNA: TGTGCCAGCAGCCCTTTTGATAACACCGGGGAGCTGTTTTTT. Translation gives CASSPFDNTGELFF.

This clonotype was counted ten times or more. The gene calls are TRBV28 and TRBJ2-6, with a weak D call TRBD1 (5 bases). Between the trimmed V and J ends, which lost 10 bases and 0 bases, there was a span of 16 bases. The CDR3 spans 16 residues. Germline assignment: CDR1 MDHEN and CDR2 SYDVKM. CDR3: CAIEGESPSGANVLTF. In nucleotides, the CDR3 is TGTGCCATCGAAGGGGAATCGCCCTCTGGGGCCAACGTCCTGACTTTC.